The source of this T cell receptor beta chain is a study of control samples from healthy donors and cancer patients. Produced via immunoSEQ multiplex PCR; TCRdb's table is partial and in-frame only. Of around 100,000 clones listed, about 90% were seen once; the top ten hold 18%. Trimming took off 1 base at V and 5 bases at J, with 11 bases between the two ends. CDR3 size: 15 residues. Per germline, CDR1 SGHTA and CDR2 FQGNSA. V gene TRBV7-2 combines with J gene TRBJ2-2, with D possibly being TRBD1 or TRBD2 (5 bases each). Sequenced material: blood. This TCR was recovered from a woman between 45 and 60 years old in good health. The CDR3 DNA sequence: TGTGCCAGCAGCTTAGGGAGGACAAGTACCGGGGAGCTGTTTTTT. As protein: CASSLGRTSTGELFF.